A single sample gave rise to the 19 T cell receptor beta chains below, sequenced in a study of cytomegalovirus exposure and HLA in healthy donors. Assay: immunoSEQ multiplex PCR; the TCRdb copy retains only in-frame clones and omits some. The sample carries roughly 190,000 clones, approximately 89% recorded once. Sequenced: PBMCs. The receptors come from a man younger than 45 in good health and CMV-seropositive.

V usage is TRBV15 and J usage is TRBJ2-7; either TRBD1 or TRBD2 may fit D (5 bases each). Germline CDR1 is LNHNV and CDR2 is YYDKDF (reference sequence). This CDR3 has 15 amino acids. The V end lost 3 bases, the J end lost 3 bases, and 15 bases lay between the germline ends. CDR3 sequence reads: CATSRAGTVGYEQYF. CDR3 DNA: TGTGCCACCAGCAGGGCCGGGACGGTTGGCTACGAGCAGTACTTC.

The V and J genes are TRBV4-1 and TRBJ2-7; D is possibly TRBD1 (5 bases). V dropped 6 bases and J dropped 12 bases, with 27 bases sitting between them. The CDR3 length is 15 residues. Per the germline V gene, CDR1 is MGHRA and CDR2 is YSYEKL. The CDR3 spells CASSRVQGSPERLYF. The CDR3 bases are TGCGCCAGCAGTCGCGTTCAGGGAAGCCCAGAAAGGCTGTACTTC.

The DNA of the CDR3 is TGTGCCTGGAGTGTCTTGAGCGGTACCTACAATGAGCAGTTCTTC. This encodes CAWSVLSGTYNEQFF. The V and J genes are TRBV30 and TRBJ2-1; possible D gene TRBD2, 5 bases. This CDR3 spans 15 amino acids. V was shortened by 0 bases and J by 2 bases, with 11 bases between the two germline ends. The V gene's germline CDR1 is GTSNPN and CDR2 SVGIG (reference sequence). Complete variable domain (other parts from reference TRBV30 and TRBJ2-1): SQTIHQWPATLVQPVGSPLSLECTVEGTSNPNLYWYRQAAGRGLQLLFYSVGIGQISSEVPQNLSASRPQDRQFILSSKKLLLSDSGFYLCAWSVLSGTYNEQFFGPGTRLTVL.

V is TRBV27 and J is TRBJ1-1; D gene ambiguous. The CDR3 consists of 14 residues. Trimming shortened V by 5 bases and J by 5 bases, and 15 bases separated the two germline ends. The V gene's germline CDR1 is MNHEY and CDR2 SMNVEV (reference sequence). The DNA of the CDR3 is TGTGCCAGCAGTCCGCCCCGGGGAGAGACTGAAGCTTTCTTT. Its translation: CASSPPRGETEAFF.

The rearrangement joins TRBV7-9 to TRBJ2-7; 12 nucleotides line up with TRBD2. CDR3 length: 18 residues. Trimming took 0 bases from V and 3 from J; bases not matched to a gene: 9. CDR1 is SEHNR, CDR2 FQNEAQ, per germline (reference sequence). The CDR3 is CASSLAGTSGRWDYEQYF. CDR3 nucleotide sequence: TGTGCCAGCAGCTTAGCGGGCACTAGCGGGAGGTGGGACTACGAGCAGTACTTC.

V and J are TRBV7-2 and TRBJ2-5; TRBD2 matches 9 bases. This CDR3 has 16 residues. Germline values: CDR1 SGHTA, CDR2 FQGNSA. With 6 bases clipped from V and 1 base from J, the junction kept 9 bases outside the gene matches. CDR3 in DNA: TGTGCCAGCAGTTCCCGGGGCGGGAGGGTCCAAGAGACCCAGTACTTC. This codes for CASSSRGGRVQETQYF.

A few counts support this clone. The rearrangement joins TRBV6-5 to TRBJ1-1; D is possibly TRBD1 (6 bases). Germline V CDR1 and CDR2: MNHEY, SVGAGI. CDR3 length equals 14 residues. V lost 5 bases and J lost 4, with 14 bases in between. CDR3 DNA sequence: TGTGCCAGCAGTCTACAGGGTAGGGTCACTGAAGCTTTCTTT. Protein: CASSLQGRVTEAFF.

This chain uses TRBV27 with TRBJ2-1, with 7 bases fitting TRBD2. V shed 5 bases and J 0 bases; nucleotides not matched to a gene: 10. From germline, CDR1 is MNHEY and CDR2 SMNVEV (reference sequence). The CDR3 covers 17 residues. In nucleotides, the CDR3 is TGTGCCAGCAGTACCCGGGACTACGGTACCTCCTACAATGAGCAGTTCTTC. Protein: CASSTRDYGTSYNEQFF.

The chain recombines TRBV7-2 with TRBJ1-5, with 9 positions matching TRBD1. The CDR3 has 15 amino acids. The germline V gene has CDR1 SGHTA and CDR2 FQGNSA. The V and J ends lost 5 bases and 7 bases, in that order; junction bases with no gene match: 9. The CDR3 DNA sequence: TGTGCCAGCAGCGTAAGGACAGGGGAGGGCCAGCCCCAGCATTTT. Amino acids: CASSVRTGEGQPQHF.

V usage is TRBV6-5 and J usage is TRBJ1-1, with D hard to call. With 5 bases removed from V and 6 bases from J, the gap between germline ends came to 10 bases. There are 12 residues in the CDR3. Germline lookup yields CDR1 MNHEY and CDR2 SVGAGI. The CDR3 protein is CASSNLDAEAFF. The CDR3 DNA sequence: TGTGCCAGCAGTAATTTAGACGCTGAAGCTTTCTTT.

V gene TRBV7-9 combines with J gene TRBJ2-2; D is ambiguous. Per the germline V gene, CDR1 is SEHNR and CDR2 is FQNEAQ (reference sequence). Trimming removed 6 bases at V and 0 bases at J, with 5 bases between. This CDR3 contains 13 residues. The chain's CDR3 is CASRNPNTGELFF. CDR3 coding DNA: TGTGCCAGCAGGAATCCGAACACCGGGGAGCTGTTTTTT.

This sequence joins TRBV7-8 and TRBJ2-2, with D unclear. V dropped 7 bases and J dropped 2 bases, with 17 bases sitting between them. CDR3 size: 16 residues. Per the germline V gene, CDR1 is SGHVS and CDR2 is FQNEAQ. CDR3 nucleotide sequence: TGTGCCAGCAACGACCCCGGCAGGCTTAACACCGGGGAGCTGTTTTTT. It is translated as CASNDPGRLNTGELFF.

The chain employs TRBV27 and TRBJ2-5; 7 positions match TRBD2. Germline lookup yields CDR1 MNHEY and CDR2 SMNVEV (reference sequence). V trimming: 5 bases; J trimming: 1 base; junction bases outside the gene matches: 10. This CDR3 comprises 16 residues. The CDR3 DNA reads TGTGCCAGCAGTCCGATCACCTGGGGGGGCCAAGAGACCCAGTACTTC. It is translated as CASSPITWGGQETQYF.

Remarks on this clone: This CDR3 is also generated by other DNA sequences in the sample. CDR3 sequence (DNA): TGTGCCAGCAGCGTATCGGCAGATACGCAGTATTTT. Protein sequence: CASSVSADTQYF. This sequence joins TRBV9 and TRBJ2-3; D not certain. CDR1 and CDR2 from the germline V gene are SGDLS and YYNGEE. The CDR3 has 12 amino acids. Trimming left V 1 base short and J 4 bases short, with 4 bases between.

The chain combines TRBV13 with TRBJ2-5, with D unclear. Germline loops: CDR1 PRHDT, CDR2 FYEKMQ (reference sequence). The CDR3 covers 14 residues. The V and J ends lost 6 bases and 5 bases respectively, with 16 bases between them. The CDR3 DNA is TGTGCCAGCAGTACTTTGGCAGTTCGGGAGACCCAGTACTTC. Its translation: CASSTLAVRETQYF.

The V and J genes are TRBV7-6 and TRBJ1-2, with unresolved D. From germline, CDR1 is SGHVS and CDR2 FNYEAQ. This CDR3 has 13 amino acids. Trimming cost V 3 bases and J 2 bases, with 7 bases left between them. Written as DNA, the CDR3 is TGTGCCAGCAGCTTCTCAGAGAACTATGGCTACACCTTC. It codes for CASSFSENYGYTF.

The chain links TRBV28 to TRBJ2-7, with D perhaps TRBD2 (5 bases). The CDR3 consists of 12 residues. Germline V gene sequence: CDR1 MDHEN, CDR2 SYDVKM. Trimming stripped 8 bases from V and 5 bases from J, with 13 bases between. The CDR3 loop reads CASDRTGNEQYF. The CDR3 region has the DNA TGTGCCAGCGACCGTACGGGGAACGAGCAGTACTTC.

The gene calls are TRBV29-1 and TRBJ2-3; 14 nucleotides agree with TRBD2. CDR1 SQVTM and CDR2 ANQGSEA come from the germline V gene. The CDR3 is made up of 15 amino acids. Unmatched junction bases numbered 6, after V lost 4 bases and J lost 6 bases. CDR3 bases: TGCAGCGTTGGGGGGACTAGCGGGAGTGTGGATACGCAGTATTTT. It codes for CSVGGTSGSVDTQYF.

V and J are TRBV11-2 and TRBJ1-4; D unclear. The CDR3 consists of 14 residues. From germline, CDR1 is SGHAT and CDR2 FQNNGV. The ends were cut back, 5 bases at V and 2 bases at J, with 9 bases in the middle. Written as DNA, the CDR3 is TGTGCCAGCAGCCTGGGAATTACTAATGAAAAACTGTTTTTT. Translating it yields CASSLGITNEKLFF. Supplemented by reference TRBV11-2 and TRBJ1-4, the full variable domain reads EAGVAQSPRYKIIEKRQSVAFWCNPISGHATLYWYQQILGQGPKLLIQFQNNGVVDDSQLPKDRFSAERLKGVDSTLKIQPAKLEDSAVYLCASSLGITNEKLFFGSGTQLSVL.